This TCR beta chain is drawn from a study of shared clonotypes between healthy human individuals. Points from the study as a whole: Clonotype sharing among donors was thought likely to change with sequencing depth. Rarefaction revealed incomplete sorted-subset sequencing despite large depth.

Replicate PCRs run on sorted subsets employed around 200 ng DNA, approximately 30,000 T cell genomes. Clones were read by immunoSEQ multiplex PCR, and TCRdb kept only the in-frame ones, dropping some. The sample contains a few hundred thousand clones, about 97% of which appear only once. Note on this clone: Its antigen remains unknown.

The TCR originated in a woman in her 30s in good health. The sample taken for sequencing was naive CD4+ T cells sorted from blood. The sample's subset: CD45RA+ positively selected.

In nucleotides, the CDR3 is TGCGCCAGCAGCTTGGAGAATTATTCACCCCTCCACTTT. Amino acid sequence: CASSLENYSPLHF. The chain carries TRBV5-1 and TRBJ1-6; D unresolved. The CDR3 has 13 residues. CDR1 and CDR2 (germline): SGHRS, YFSETQ. V was pared by 0 bases and J by 8 bases, with 6 bases between.